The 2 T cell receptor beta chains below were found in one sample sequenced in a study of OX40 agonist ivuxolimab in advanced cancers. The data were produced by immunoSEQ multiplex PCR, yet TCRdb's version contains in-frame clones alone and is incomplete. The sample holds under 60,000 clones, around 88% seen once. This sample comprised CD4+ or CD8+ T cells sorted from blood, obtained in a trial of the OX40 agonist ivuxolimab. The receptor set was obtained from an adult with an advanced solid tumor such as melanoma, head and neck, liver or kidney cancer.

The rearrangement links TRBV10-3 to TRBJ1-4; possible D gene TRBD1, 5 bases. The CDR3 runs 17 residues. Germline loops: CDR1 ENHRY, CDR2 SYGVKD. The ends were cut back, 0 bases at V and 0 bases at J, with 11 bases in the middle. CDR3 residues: CAISESIGEATNEKLFF. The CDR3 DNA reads TGTGCCATCAGTGAGTCGATAGGGGAAGCAACTAATGAAAAACTGTTTTTT.

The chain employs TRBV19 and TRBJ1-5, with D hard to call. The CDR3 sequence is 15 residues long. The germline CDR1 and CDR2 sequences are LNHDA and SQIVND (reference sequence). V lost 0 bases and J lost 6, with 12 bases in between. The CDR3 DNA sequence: TGTGCCAGTAGTATAGATTCCCCTTCAGGTCAGCCCCAGCATTTT. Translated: CASSIDSPSGQPQHF.